The T cell receptor (beta chain) under discussion was sequenced for a study of cytomegalovirus exposure and HLA in healthy donors. Overall study results and limits: Researchers reportedly found TCR beta sequences accurately predicted most subjects' HLA-A and HLA-B alleles. The study designated fewer than 200 TCR beta chains cytomegalovirus-associated.

As regards this clone: Its antigen is unknown.

Primers: 60 Vbeta forward and 13 Jbeta reverse. Sequencing was performed with immunoSEQ multiplex PCR; in TCRdb, only in-frame clones are kept and a portion is missing. The profile shows more than 200,000 clones, more than 60% of them singletons. At the time of sampling, donors were nominally healthy, though unrecorded immune exposures were likely. This CDR3 is 19 amino acids long. The V gene lost 1 base and the J gene lost 1 base, with 19 bases spanning the gap. Germline lookup yields CDR1 LNHDA and CDR2 SQIVND (reference sequence). Material for sequencing was PBMCs. This chain uses TRBV19 with TRBJ1-4, with a possible D match to TRBD1 (6 bases). The clonotype originates from a girl aged 2-10 years in good health and CMV-seronegative. CDR3 nucleotides: TGTGCCAGTAGTATAGGTCCACAGGGCTTTTATAGAACTAATGAAAAACTGTTTTTT. Its translation: CASSIGPQGFYRTNEKLFF. Full variable domain (missing parts from reference TRBV19 and TRBJ1-4): DGGITQSPKYLFRKEGQNVTLSCEQNLNHDAMYWYRQDPGQGLRLIYYSQIVNDFQKGDIAEGYSVSREKKESFPLTVTSAQKNPTAFYLCASSIGPQGFYRTNEKLFFGSGTQLSVL.